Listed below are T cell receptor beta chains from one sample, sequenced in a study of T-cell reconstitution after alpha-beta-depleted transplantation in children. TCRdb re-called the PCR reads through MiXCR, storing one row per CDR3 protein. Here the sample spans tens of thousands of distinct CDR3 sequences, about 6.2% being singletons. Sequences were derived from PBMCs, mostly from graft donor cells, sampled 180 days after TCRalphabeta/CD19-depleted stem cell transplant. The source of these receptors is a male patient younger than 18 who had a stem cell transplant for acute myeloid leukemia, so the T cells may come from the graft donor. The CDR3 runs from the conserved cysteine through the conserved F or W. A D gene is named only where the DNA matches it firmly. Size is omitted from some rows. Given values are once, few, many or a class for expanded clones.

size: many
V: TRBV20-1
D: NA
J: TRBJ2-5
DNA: TGCAGTTCCTTTGGCGTGTCACAAGAGACCCAGTACTTC
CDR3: CSSFGVSQETQYF

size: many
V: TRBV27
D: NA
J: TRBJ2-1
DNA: TGTGCCAGCAGTTTAGTTTCAGTGAACTACAATGAGCAGTTCTTC
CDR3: CASSLVSVNYNEQFF

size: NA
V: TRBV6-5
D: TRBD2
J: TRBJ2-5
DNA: TGTGCCAGCAGTTACCTCCTTGTGGCTAGCGGGCCCCAAGAGACCCAGTACTTC
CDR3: CASSYLLVASGPQETQYF

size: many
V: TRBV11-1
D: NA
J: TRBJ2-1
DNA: TGTGCCAGCAGCCCCGAGGGGGGGTACAATGAGCAGTTCTTC
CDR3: CASSPEGGYNEQFF

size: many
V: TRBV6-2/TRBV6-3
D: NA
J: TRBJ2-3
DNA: TGTGCCAGCAGTCGGGACCGGGACGAACCAGATACGCAGTATTTT
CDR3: CASSRDRDEPDTQYF

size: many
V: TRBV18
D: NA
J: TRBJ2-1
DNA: TGTGCCAGCTCAGAAATACTAAGCAATGAGCAGTTCTTC
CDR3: CASSEILSNEQFF

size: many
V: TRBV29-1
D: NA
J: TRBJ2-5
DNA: TGCAGCGTCCTGGGACTGCCGGAGACCCAGTACTTC
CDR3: CSVLGLPETQYF

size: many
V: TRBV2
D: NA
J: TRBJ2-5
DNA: TGTGCCAGCAGTGGTAGAATGGCAGAGACCCAGTACTTC
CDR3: CASSGRMAETQYF

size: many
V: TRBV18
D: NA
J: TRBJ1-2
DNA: TGTGCCAGCTCACCACCGAACAGGTTCTATGGCTACACCTTC
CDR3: CASSPPNRFYGYTF

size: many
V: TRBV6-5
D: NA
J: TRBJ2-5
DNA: TGTGCCAGCAGTCCCGAACGGGTGACCCAGTACTTC
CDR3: CASSPERVTQYF

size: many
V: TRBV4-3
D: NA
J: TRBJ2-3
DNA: TGCGCCAGCAGCCAAGATCCCCCCCCAGATACGCAGTATTTT
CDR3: CASSQDPPPDTQYF

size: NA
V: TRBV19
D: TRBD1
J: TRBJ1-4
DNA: TGTGCCAGTAGTCTCCATGCAGGGGGCACTAATGAAAAACTGTTTTTT
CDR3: CASSLHAGGTNEKLFF

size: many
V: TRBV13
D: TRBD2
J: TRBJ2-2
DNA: TGTGCCAGCAGCCAGGAAACGCCGGGACTAGCGGGGGGGCCGGACACCGGGGAGCTGTTTTTT
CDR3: CASSQETPGLAGGPDTGELFF

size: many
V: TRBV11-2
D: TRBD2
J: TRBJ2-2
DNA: TGTGCCAGCAGCTCCGGGACTAAGAACACCGGGGAGCTGTTTTTT
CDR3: CASSSGTKNTGELFF

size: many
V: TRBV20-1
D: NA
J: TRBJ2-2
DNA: TGCAGTGCTGTAGCGGAAATACCCACCGGGGAGCTGTTTTTT
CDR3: CSAVAEIPTGELFF

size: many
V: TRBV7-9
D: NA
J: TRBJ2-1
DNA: TGTGCCAGCAGCACCGGGGTGGGGGGCAATGAGCAGTTCTTC
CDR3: CASSTGVGGNEQFF

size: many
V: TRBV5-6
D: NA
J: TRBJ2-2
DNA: TGTGCCAGCAGCTTTGACGCGAACACCGGGGAGCTGTTTTTT
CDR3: CASSFDANTGELFF

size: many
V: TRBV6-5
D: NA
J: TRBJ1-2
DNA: TGTGCCAGCAGTACCGGGGGGCAAGCTAACTATGGCTACACCTTC
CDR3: CASSTGGQANYGYTF

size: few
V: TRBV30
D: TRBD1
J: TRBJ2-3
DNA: TGTGCCTGGAGCCGATCCACAGGGGGCCGGACAGATACGCAGTATTTT
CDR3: CAWSRSTGGRTDTQYF

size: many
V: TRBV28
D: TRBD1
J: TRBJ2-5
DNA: TGTGCCAGCAGTTCACTTGGGACAGGGCAAGAGACCCAGTACTTC
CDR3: CASSSLGTGQETQYF

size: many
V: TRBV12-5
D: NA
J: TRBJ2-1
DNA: TGTGCTAGTGGTGATCAGCTAGCAAATGAGCAGTTCTTC
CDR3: CASGDQLANEQFF

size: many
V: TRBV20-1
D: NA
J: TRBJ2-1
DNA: TGCAGTGCTAGACGCCACGGATTGGACCGACACAATGAGCAGTTCTTC
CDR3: CSARRHGLDRHNEQFF

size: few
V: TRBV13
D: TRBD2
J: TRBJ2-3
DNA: TGTGCCAGCAGCCCCCTAGCGGGAGATACGCAGTATTTT
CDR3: CASSPLAGDTQYF

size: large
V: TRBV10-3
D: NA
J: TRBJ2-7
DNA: TGTGCCATCAGTGAGGTTCTCGGGGATCAGGAGCAGTACTTC
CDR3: CAISEVLGDQEQYF

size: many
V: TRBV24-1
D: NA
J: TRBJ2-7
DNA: TGTGCCACCAGTGATTCGGTCGGGGCCCCTGGGGTTAGCGGCGATTCCTGTTTCTACGAGCAGTACTTC
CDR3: CATSDSVGAPGVSGDSCFYEQYF

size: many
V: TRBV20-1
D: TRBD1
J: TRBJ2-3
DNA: TGCAGTGCTAGCATTCCGGGACAGGGCACAGATACGCAGTATTTT
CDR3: CSASIPGQGTDTQYF

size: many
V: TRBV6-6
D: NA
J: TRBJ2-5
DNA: TGTGCAATAGGTTATCCGGGGGAGACCCAGTACTTC
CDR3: CAIGYPGETQYF

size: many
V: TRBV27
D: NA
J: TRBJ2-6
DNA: TGTGCCAGCAGTTGGGAGGGGGTTTCTGGGGCCAACGTCCTGACTTTC
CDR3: CASSWEGVSGANVLTF

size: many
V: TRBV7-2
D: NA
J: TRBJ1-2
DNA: TGTGCCAGCAGTTTGGTCGGGGGTGGCTACACCTTC
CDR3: CASSLVGGGYTF

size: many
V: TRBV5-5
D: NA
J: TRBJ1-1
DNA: TGTGCCAGCAGCCGGGGGGGGGGGAACACTGAAGCTTTCTTT
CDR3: CASSRGGGNTEAFF

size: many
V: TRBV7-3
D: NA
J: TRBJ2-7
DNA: TGTGCCAGCAGCGTAAAGGGCGGGACTTTATACGAGCAGTACTTC
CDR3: CASSVKGGTLYEQYF

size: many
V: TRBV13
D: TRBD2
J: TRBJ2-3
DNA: TGTGCCAGCAGCTCCGGGACCCCGGGACTAGCGGGGGGGCCTTTCCCAGATACGCAGTATTTT
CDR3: CASSSGTPGLAGGPFPDTQYF

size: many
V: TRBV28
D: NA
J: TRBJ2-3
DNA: TGTGCCAGCAGTCGGGGCCGAGATACGCAGTATTTT
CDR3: CASSRGRDTQYF

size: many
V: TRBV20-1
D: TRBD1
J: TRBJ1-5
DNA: TGCAGTGCAGGGGGACAGGGGATGGGCAATCAGCCCCAGCATTTT
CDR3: CSAGGQGMGNQPQHF

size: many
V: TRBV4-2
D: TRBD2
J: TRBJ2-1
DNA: TGTGCCAGCAGCCAACCGCCAGGACTAGACCAGTTCTTC
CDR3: CASSQPPGLDQFF

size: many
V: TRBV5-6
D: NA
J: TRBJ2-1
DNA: TGTGCCAGCAGCTTGAGGCGGACTATCAATGAGCAGTTCTTC
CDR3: CASSLRRTINEQFF

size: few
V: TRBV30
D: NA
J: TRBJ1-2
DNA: TGTGCCTGGACACCAGAGGGCTATGGCTACACCTTC
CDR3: CAWTPEGYGYTF

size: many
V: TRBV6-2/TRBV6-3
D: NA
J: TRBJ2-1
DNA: TGTGCCAGCAGTTACTCGGGGCTAGCGGGACAGGATGAGCAGTTCTTC
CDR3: CASSYSGLAGQDEQFF

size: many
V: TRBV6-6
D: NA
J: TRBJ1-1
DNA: TGTGCCAGCAGTTCCCCGGGGCAGGGGTCGCCTGAAGCTTTCTTT
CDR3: CASSSPGQGSPEAFF

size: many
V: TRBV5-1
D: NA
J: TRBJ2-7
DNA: TGCGCCAGCAGCTTGGTTGCGGGTCCCTACGAGCAGTACTTC
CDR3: CASSLVAGPYEQYF

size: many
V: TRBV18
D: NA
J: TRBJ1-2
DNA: TGTGCCAGCTCATCAAAGACGGAGAGCTATGGCTACACCTTC
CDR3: CASSSKTESYGYTF

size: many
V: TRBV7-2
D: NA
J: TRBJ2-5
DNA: TGTGCCAGCAGCTCCGACCCGCGCCAAGAGACCCAGTACTTC
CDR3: CASSSDPRQETQYF

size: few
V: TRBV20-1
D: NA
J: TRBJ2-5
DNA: TGCAGTGCTAGTGGGGAGACCCAGTACTTC
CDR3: CSASGETQYF

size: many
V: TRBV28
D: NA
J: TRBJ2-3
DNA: TGTGCCAGCAGATACAGCAACACAGATACGCAGTATTTT
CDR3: CASRYSNTDTQYF

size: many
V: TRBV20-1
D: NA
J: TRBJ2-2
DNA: TGCAGTGCTGTCCGGCCGAACACCGGGGAGCTGTTTTTT
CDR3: CSAVRPNTGELFF

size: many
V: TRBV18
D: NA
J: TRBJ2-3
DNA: TGTGCCAGCTCACCACGTCTGGAAGATACGCAGTATTTT
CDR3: CASSPRLEDTQYF

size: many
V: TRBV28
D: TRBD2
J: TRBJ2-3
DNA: TGTGCCAGCAGCCGTCACCACACGGGAGGGCCGGGGACGCAGTATTTT
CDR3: CASSRHHTGGPGTQYF

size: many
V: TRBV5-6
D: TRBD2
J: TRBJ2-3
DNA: TGTGCCAGCAGCTTGGCCTTGGTAGCGGGAGTGGCAGATACGCAGTATTTT
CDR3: CASSLALVAGVADTQYF

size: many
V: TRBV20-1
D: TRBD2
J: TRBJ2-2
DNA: TGCAGTGCAGGGGAGGGAAACACCGGGGAGCTGTTTTTT
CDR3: CSAGEGNTGELFF

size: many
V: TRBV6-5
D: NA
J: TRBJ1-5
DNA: TGTGCCAGCAGTTCCACCGACCGGGATCAGCCCCAGCATTTT
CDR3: CASSSTDRDQPQHF

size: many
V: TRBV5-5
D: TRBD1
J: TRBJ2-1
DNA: TGTGCCAGCAGAACCGGGACAGAGAACAATGAGCAGTTCTTC
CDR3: CASRTGTENNEQFF

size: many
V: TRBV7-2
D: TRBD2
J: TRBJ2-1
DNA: TGTGCCAGCAGCTTAGAAGCGGGAGGATACAATGAGCAGTTCTTC
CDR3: CASSLEAGGYNEQFF

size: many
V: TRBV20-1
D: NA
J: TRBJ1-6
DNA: TGCAGTGCTAGAGATCTGAGTAATAATTCACCCCTCCACTTT
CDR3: CSARDLSNNSPLHF